This TCR beta chain stems from a study of cytomegalovirus exposure and HLA in healthy donors (dated by TCRdb to the late 2010s). Some background on the complete study: An earlier analysis of approximately 640 of the donors reported roughly 270 Gb of sequence data and some 120 million unique TCR beta sequences from about 180 million T cells. Typing coverage differed by locus: A, B, C, DRB1 and DQB1 were typed in about 629-640 donors, DQA1 in 522, DPA1 in approximately 610, and DPB1 in 450 to 480. A later genetic analysis took genome-wide SNP genotypes for about 65% of the 666 donors and used that subset as a discovery cohort. To predict cytomegalovirus infection status, the study combined high-throughput TCR immunosequencing, statistical association of individual TCRs with disease status, and machine learning. A later analysis re-examined previously published TCR beta repertoires from around 670 donors and added high-resolution HLA genotyping to investigate patterns of TCR occurrence. An early release covering over 500 HLA-typed donors comprised about 300 gigabases of sequencing data and around 85 million unique TCR sequences. Alongside the repertoire data, information on donor age, sex, ethnicity and CMV serostatus was compiled. Class I and class II HLA loci were covered by the typing at four-digit resolution. Roughly 5 DR-DQ haplotypes were handled as single units for association and clustering, since linkage in the cohort was strong. To decide whether each TCR beta V gene segment behaved as functional or pseudogenic, an earlier analysis of approximately 590 of the donors relied on high-throughput TCR beta sequencing. The later analysis used no new phenotypic data to find candidate immune exposures, relying instead on TCR beta sequences and their occurrence across donors. A separate validation cohort of over a hundred different subjects was used in addition to the approximately 700-subject first cohort. The genetic ancestry cluster associated with self-reported Caucasian donors included roughly 84% of the roughly 380 genotyped donors. The study aimed to test whether signatures of past pathogen exposure could be identified by cataloging public T cell receptors. Across 398 genotyped donors of the cohort, an average of approximately 240,000 unique TCR beta nucleotide sequences per donor were sequenced, and 15% to 20% of those sequences were non-productive. The study used immunosequencing to profile the T cell repertoires of several hundred subjects and linked those repertoires to cytomegalovirus serostatus. Every discovery cohort repertoire had been produced on one sequencing platform.

Findings and caveats that apply to the study as a whole: The 87-base-pair reads could not distinguish some IMGT-functional V segments, including TRBV6-2 and TRBV6-3, so those segments were excluded. Specific HLA alleles were associated with 16,951 TCR beta sequences at a false discovery rate of 0.05 in a later analysis. The authors suggested that the approach could potentially be extended to other disease states and immunological phenotypes. In vitro tests confirmed that a few of the cytomegalovirus-associated TCR beta chains recognize cytomegalovirus antigens. The cohort was sequenced for TCR beta chains only, and without alpha or paired-chain data the features that could be detected were limited. An association between a missense DCLRE1C variant and V-gene and J-gene trimming of TCR beta chains was found in a later genetic analysis and replicated in an independent cohort. Compared with the roughly 710-donor mean, donors in an Asian-associated ancestry cluster had fewer N-insertions in productive TCRs, according to a later genetic analysis. Because HLA typing was unavailable for some donors at each locus, only the typed subset was used in association tests. Several of the top co-occurrence clusters appeared to be linked to parvovirus B19, influenza, CMV and Epstein-Barr virus, according to a later analysis. Across donors, most TCR sequences were observed very rarely, whereas some public TCRs were present in many individuals. A cluster of highly shared sequence variants was judged likely to be a technical artifact of the sequencing pipeline. An earlier analysis of 587 of the donors showed that most TCR beta V segments appeared in productive rearrangements either about 90% or about 30% of the time, which broadly matched IMGT annotations. A total of around 150 TCR beta chains were listed by the study as associated with cytomegalovirus. A further reported finding was that TCR beta sequences accurately predicted the HLA-A and HLA-B alleles for most subjects in the first cohort. A later analysis found that TCR association rates varied across HLA loci, with DRB1 alleles showing the most associated TCRs and HLA-C alleles the fewest. When HLA alleles, especially DR and DQ, strongly co-occurred, TCR associations were difficult to assign to individual alleles. In both the original and validation cohorts, the classifier was reported to diagnose cytomegalovirus status with high specificity and sensitivity. Seventeen rarely observed V segments, including chromosome 9 orphons, were excluded from the earlier analysis of 550 to 700 of the donors because counts were too low. Sequencing depth was assumed to be roughly uniform across donors in the presence/absence analyses, though that assumption may not hold. For the cohort, immune exposure information was limited to CMV serostatus. A later analysis found that HLA-associated TCR beta chains were more clonally expanded and had lower generation probabilities than equally common non-associated chains. Linkage disequilibrium might explain the correlated functional status among segregating V segments, but an unknown experimental factor could not be ruled out. Most CMV-associated TCR beta chains appeared to be HLA-restricted in a later analysis, and the HLA associations seemed to be driven largely by CMV exposure.

The cohort was made up of 650 to 700 healthy bone marrow donors. At the time of sampling, all cohort members were nominally healthy, though unrecorded immune exposures were likely present. The donor was CMV seronegative and belonged to the group of around 350 seronegative cohort members. A peripheral blood sample was collected from each donor, and TCR beta sequencing was performed on peripheral blood mononuclear cells. Genomic DNA was extracted from the blood cell samples with the Qiagen DNeasy Blood Extraction Kit. Taken from the germline V gene, the CDR1 and CDR2 loops are SGHVS and FQNEAQ. There are 15 amino acids in the CDR3, from cysteine to phenylalanine inclusive. Only CDR3 DNA is held: 45 bases, read in frame from base 1. Here V drops 5 bases and J drops 4 bases, and the junction holds 7 bases not matched to any gene. This clone was counted once. No antigen is known for it. No much larger clone is present one base from it, and per-base qualities are unavailable.

The library was built by means of the immunoSEQ multiplex PCR assay. For the multiplex PCR, a mixture combining 60 forward primers for TCR Vbeta segments and 13 reverse primers for TCR Jbeta segments was used. Amplification of the CDR3 region of rearranged TCR beta genes was performed with a multiplex PCR assay on genomic DNA. The Illumina HiSeq System was used to sequence the amplified TCR beta libraries as 87-base-pair reads. In the authors' own workflow: Across the roughly 640 repertoires, a later analysis counted 80 million or so unique TCR beta chains, roughly 11 million of which were shared by at least two donors. A nearest-neighbor algorithm error-corrected the raw reads and collapsed the reads into unique sequences, merging closely related sequences to remove PCR and sequencing errors. To assign V, D and J gene segments, CDR3 sequences were aligned to IMGT reference sequences. For a sequence to be retained, a match of at least six nucleotides was required to both a V gene segment and a J gene segment. A rearrangement was called productive if the CDR3 had no stop codons and remained in frame with V and J, and every other rearrangement was called non-productive. CDR3 was defined according to IMGT convention as the region running from the second conserved V-encoded cysteine to the conserved J-encoded phenylalanine. Sequences without an unambiguous match to a single V gene segment were excluded from the earlier analysis of a few hundred of the donors. An earlier analysis of fewer than 750 of the donors called V segments functional above 56.7% productive rearrangements and segregating when the between-donor standard deviation exceeded 5%. A statistical classification framework was developed to diagnose cytomegalovirus status using the catalog of TCR beta chain sequences. A later analysis assigned V and J genes by comparing TCR nucleotide sequences with IMGT/GENE-DB human TR gene sequences. A later analysis assigned CDR3 sequences and most-parsimonious VDJ recombination scenarios with the TCRdist pipeline. In a later analysis, each TCR beta chain was defined by its CDR3 amino acid sequence together with its V-gene family, and reads lacking a unique V-gene family were excluded. A later analysis removed 450 to 600 highly shared, low-generation-probability nucleotide sequences to deal with suspected cross-contamination and a sequencing artifact. In a later analysis, a clonal expansion index was calculated for each public chain from normalized within-repertoire ranks of inferred template counts. Generation probabilities in a later analysis came from a VDJ recombination model fitted to out-of-frame rearrangements, and those results were checked against IGoR. In a later analysis, TCR-TCR, TCR-HLA and TCR-CMV co-occurrence was scored with hypergeometric tests, and a repertoire-size bias correction was applied to TCR pairs. A later analysis estimated false discovery rates by permuting HLA or CMV assignments 20 times. In a later analysis, co-occurring TCRs were grouped using DBSCAN, with TCRdist sequence similarity added in when clustering inside HLA-allele-positive subsets. Repertoires with fewer than 30,000 or more than 120,000 public chains were left out of co-occurrence clustering, as were about 5 repertoires with anomalous nucleotide sharing. This is the immuneACCESS table as TCRdb keeps it, with only in-frame sequences that have V and J called. A part of the clones is gone; compared with another copy, unresolved V genes explain less than half, and the rest is unexplained. V, J and clone size derive from that table, while D and trimming were established from the DNA sequence. This sample comprises about 160,000 clones, 71% of them detected only once. The ten largest account for roughly 3% of the sample.

This TCR came from a woman aged 30 to 39 in good health and CMV-seronegative. Sequencing used PBMCs. The chain is encoded by TRBV7-8 joined to TRBJ2-7; TRBD1 fits 11 bases in the junction. At the DNA level, the sequence is TGTGCCAGCAGCGCCGACCGGGACAGGGGGTACGAGCAGTACTTC. Its coded protein is CASSADRDRGYEQYF.